These 21 T cell receptor beta chains were sequenced from one sample in a study of beta chain features in type 1 diabetes. Regarding the study as a whole: Among all four CD4+ subsets, Type 1 diabetes patients had TCRB CDR3s that were moderately but significantly shorter.

Expressed TCRB transcripts were sequenced because the isolated RNA had all been reverse transcribed beforehand. The method was immunoSEQ multiplex PCR; TCRdb's version includes in-frame clones alone and lacks a portion of them. The data show approximately 170,000 clones, 7.5% to 8.5% seen once. Their specific antigens are unknown. The sequencing sample was made of central memory CD4+ T cells from blood. The receptor set was obtained from a man between 18 and 35 years old with type 1 diabetes.

The chain uses TRBV6-6 and TRBJ2-5; D is unclear. Per germline, CDR1 MNHNY and CDR2 SVGAGI (reference sequence). V dropped 2 bases and J dropped 5 bases, with 9 bases sitting between them. The CDR3 loop spans 13 amino acids. Here the CDR3 reads CASSYRWRETQYF. CDR3 DNA sequence: TGTGCCAGCAGTTACCGATGGCGGGAGACCCAGTACTTC.

This clone was seen more than once but under ten times. The chain uses TRBV27 and TRBJ2-7, with TRBD1 matching 7 bases. Germline V CDR1 and CDR2: MNHEY, SMNVEV (reference sequence). The CDR3 runs 12 residues. Unmatched junction bases numbered 5, after V lost 5 bases and J lost 7 bases. The CDR3 nucleotides read TGTGCCAGCAGTGAGACAGGGAAAGAGCAGTACTTC. Its translation: CASSETGKEQYF.

The V and J genes are TRBV11-2 and TRBJ2-3, with TRBD2 as a possible D gene (5 bases). Deletions cut 5 bases from V and 2 bases from J, with 8 bases between. Germline assignment: CDR1 SGHAT and CDR2 FQNNGV. CDR3 length equals 13 residues. The CDR3 reads CASSLRDTDTQYF. The CDR3 DNA reads TGTGCCAGCAGCCTCCGGGACACAGATACGCAGTATTTT.

This clone has only a few counts. The V call is TRBV9, the J call TRBJ1-6; 8 nucleotides align to TRBD1. CDR3 length: 15 amino acids. V shed 4 bases and J 7 bases; nucleotides not matched to a gene: 7. Per germline, CDR1 SGDLS and CDR2 YYNGEE. The CDR3 sequence: CASSSQGAGNSPLHF. The DNA for the CDR3 is TGTGCCAGCAGCTCGCAGGGGGCAGGGAATTCACCCCTCCACTTT.

Only a few counts were recorded for this clone. The J gene is TRBJ1-1, the V gene TRBV7-9; unclear D gene. CDR1 and CDR2 (germline): SEHNR, FQNEAQ (reference sequence). The V gene lost 2 bases and the J gene lost 3 bases, with 19 bases spanning the gap. The CDR3 sequence is 17 residues long. The DNA of the CDR3 is TGTGCCAGCAGCTTATCCGGTCGCCAGGATCTTGACACTGAAGCTTTCTTT. It yields the protein CASSLSGRQDLDTEAFF.

V and J are TRBV7-2 and TRBJ2-4; the match to TRBD1 covers 9 bases. V gave up 5 bases and J gave up 8 bases; unmatched junction bases: 7. The CDR3 totals 14 residues. CDR1 and CDR2 (germline): SGHTA, FQGNSA. CDR3 residues: CASSTRTGVDIQYF. In nucleotides, the CDR3 is TGTGCCAGCAGCACAAGGACAGGGGTAGACATTCAGTACTTC.

This clone was found a few times. The chain links TRBV2 to TRBJ1-2; 8 nucleotides align to TRBD1. This CDR3 region has 14 residues. V trimming: 6 bases; J trimming: 2 bases; junction bases outside the gene matches: 5. Germline CDR1 reads SNHLY; CDR2 reads FYNNEI. Here the CDR3 DNA reads TGTGCCAGCAGGACAGGGGCTGGAAACTATGGCTACACCTTC. Protein: CASRTGAGNYGYTF.

This sequence joins TRBV7-8 and TRBJ1-1; TRBD1 aligns across 11 bases. The germline gives CDR1 SGHVS, CDR2 FQNEAQ. CDR3 length: 16 amino acids. V dropped 1 base and J dropped 3; count of bases not matched to a gene: 4. The CDR3 loop reads CASSLGRTGGHTEAFF. The CDR3 nucleotides are TGTGCCAGCAGCTTAGGAAGGACAGGGGGCCACACTGAAGCTTTCTTT.

A few counts support this clone. The chain couples TRBV18 to TRBJ1-5; a weak D match, TRBD1 (6 bases). The CDR3 is 15 amino acids. Germline CDR1 and CDR2: KGHSH and LQKENI. Trimming removed 2 bases from V and 3 bases from J, with 11 bases in between. The CDR3 protein is CASSPATGINQPQHF. The CDR3 nucleotides read TGTGCCAGCTCACCAGCCACAGGGATCAATCAGCCCCAGCATTTT. Full variable domain (outside the CDR3, taken from reference TRBV18 and TRBJ1-5): NAGVMQNPRHLVRRRGQEARLRCSPMKGHSHVYWYRQLPEEGLKFMVYLQKENIIDESGMPKERFSAEFPKEGPSILRIQQVVRGDSAAYFCASSPATGINQPQHFGDGTRLSIL.

In its sample, this clone was seen a few times. The CDR3 protein is CASSRDTLYGYTF. CDR3 coding DNA: TGTGCCAGCAGCCGGGACACCCTCTATGGCTACACCTTC. The chain employs TRBV6-5 and TRBJ1-2; a possible D gene is TRBD1 (6 bases). The CDR3 length is 13 residues. The V and J ends lost 6 bases and 4 bases respectively, with 12 bases between them. Germline CDR1 and CDR2: MNHEY and SVGAGI.

This clone was found a few times. The genes are TRBV28 and TRBJ2-7; maybe TRBD1 (6 bases). The CDR3 has 13 amino acids. Trimming left V 8 bases short and J 2 bases short, with 13 bases between. Germline V CDR1 and CDR2: MDHEN, SYDVKM. The CDR3 DNA follows: TGTGCCAGCCTGAGACAGGACCCCTACGAGCAGTACTTC. Its translation: CASLRQDPYEQYF.

The CDR3 is CASSSRGLAGANEQFF. CDR3 nucleotides: TGTGCCAGCAGCTCTAGAGGACTAGCGGGGGCCAATGAGCAGTTCTTC. The chain carries TRBV13 and TRBJ2-1, with 13 bases fitting TRBD2. This CDR3 has 16 residues. Per the germline V gene, CDR1 is PRHDT and CDR2 is FYEKMQ (reference sequence). J gave up 6 bases and V 4 bases, and 6 bases lay outside the gene matches.

This clone has only a few counts. V usage is TRBV11-2 and J usage is TRBJ2-7; 8 nucleotides agree with TRBD2. Per germline, CDR1 SGHAT and CDR2 FQNNGV. The CDR3 has 14 residues. V lost 5 bases and J lost 4; bases outside the gene matches: 7. The CDR3 nucleotides read TGTGCCAGCAGCCCACACGGGGGGGCGTACGAGCAGTACTTC. Residues: CASSPHGGAYEQYF.

The chain carries TRBV7-2 and TRBJ1-6; D uncertain. V was cut by 0 bases and J by 7 bases, with 4 bases left in between. The CDR3 is 13 residues long. CDR1 is SGHTA, CDR2 FQGNSA, per germline. CDR3 in DNA: TGTGCCAGCAGCTTAGCCGTGAATTCACCCCTCCACTTT. Residues: CASSLAVNSPLHF.

The J gene is TRBJ2-1, the V gene TRBV30, with TRBD2 identical over 7 bases. Germline CDR1 and CDR2: GTSNPN and SVGIG (reference sequence). The CDR3 length is 15 residues. With 3 bases clipped from V and 4 bases from J, the junction kept 9 bases outside the gene matches. CDR3 residues: CAWRVLAGGYNEQFF. The CDR3 bases are TGTGCCTGGAGGGTGTTAGCGGGTGGGTACAATGAGCAGTTCTTC.

This clone was counted only a few times. This sequence joins TRBV11-2 and TRBJ2-5; tentatively, D is TRBD2 (6 bases). The germline V and J ends were trimmed by 5 bases and 5 bases, with 18 bases remaining between them. Germline CDR1 reads SGHAT; CDR2 reads FQNNGV. The CDR3 length is 15 residues. In DNA form, the CDR3 reads TGTGCCAGCAGCCCCTCTGGCGGGGCCCACGAGACCCAGTACTTC. Residues: CASSPSGGAHETQYF. Supplemented by reference TRBV11-2 and TRBJ2-5, the full variable domain reads EAGVAQSPRYKIIEKRQSVAFWCNPISGHATLYWYQQILGQGPKLLIQFQNNGVVDDSQLPKDRFSAERLKGVDSTLKIQPAKLEDSAVYLCASSPSGGAHETQYFGPGTRLLVL.

This clone was observed a handful of times. The V gene is TRBV6-5, the J gene TRBJ2-7; TRBD2 agrees at 11 bases. This CDR3 region has 13 residues. CDR1 is MNHEY, CDR2 SVGAGI, per germline. Trimming took 5 bases from V and 6 from J; bases not matched to a gene: 3. The CDR3 here is CASSLAGGREQYF. DNA of the CDR3: TGTGCCAGCAGTCTAGCGGGGGGCCGCGAGCAGTACTTC.

The chain carries TRBV29-1 and TRBJ1-1; D not resolved. CDR3 length equals 12 residues. Germline V CDR1 and CDR2: SQVTM, ANQGSEA. V gave up 6 bases and J gave up 0 bases, with 8 bases separating them. The CDR3, as DNA: TGCAGCGTACTAGTCCTGAACACTGAAGCTTTCTTT. Protein product: CSVLVLNTEAFF.

Many counts were recorded for this clone. The rearrangement joins TRBV19 to TRBJ2-1; 7 bases line up with TRBD1. In germline, CDR1 is LNHDA, CDR2 SQIVND (reference sequence). The CDR3 is 15 residues long. V was clipped by 6 bases and J by 3 bases; unmatched bases: 8. CDR3 sequence (DNA): TGTGCCAGTAGCATCGGGACAGCTATCTACAATGAGCAGTTCTTC. The encoded protein is CASSIGTAIYNEQFF.

This clone has just a few counts. CDR3 sequence (DNA): TGTGCCAGCAGCTTAGGAGCAGGGGCATACGAGCAGTACTTC. It yields the protein CASSLGAGAYEQYF. The V call is TRBV7-9, the J call TRBJ2-7, with D perhaps matching TRBD1 (6 bases). CDR3 size: 14 residues. V lost 1 base to trimming and J lost 4 bases, with 11 bases between them. The V gene's germline CDR1 is SEHNR and CDR2 FQNEAQ (reference sequence).

This clone was seen only a few times. The chain joins TRBV5-1 to TRBJ2-2, with a tentative D call TRBD1 (5 bases). The CDR3 runs 13 residues. Germline V CDR1 and CDR2: SGHRS, YFSETQ. V was cut by 2 bases and J by 7 bases, with 9 bases left in between. DNA for the CDR3: TGCGCCAGCAGCTTTCAGGGCATCGGGGAGCTGTTTTTT. This encodes CASSFQGIGELFF.